The 22 T cell receptor beta chains given below trace back to one sample, sequenced in a study of cytomegalovirus exposure and HLA in healthy donors. The PCR was carried out with 60 Vbeta primers and 13 Jbeta primers. Sequencing used immunoSEQ multiplex PCR; TCRdb keeps in-frame clones, though not all of them. The data hold about 170,000 clones, with about 80% observed a single time. Sequenced: PBMCs. Receptors originate from a girl aged 5 to 17 in good health and CMV-seropositive.

The rearrangement links TRBV2 to TRBJ1-5; 7 nucleotides agree with TRBD1. The CDR3 is 14 amino acids. J lost 4 bases, V lost 7 bases, and 7 bases had no gene match. From germline, CDR1 is SNHLY and CDR2 FYNNEI. CDR3 region: CASTTGNGNQPQHF. For the CDR3, the DNA is TGTGCCAGCACGACAGGGAATGGGAATCAGCCCCAGCATTTT.

This chain joins TRBV6-6 and TRBJ2-4, with TRBD2 matching 7 bases. The CDR3 has 15 residues. The germline gives CDR1 MNHNY, CDR2 SVGAGI (reference sequence). The trim removed 5 bases at V and 0 bases at J, leaving 4 bases unmatched. The CDR3 DNA follows: TGTGCCAGCAGTGAGCGGGGCCTAGCCAAAAACATTCAGTACTTC. It translates to CASSERGLAKNIQYF.

The CDR3 reads CASSVGSSGYEQYF. The DNA of the CDR3 is TGTGCCAGCAGCGTAGGTTCTAGCGGGTACGAGCAGTACTTC. This rearrangement joins TRBV9 to TRBJ2-7, with 8 bases that match TRBD2. The ends lost 0 bases at V and 4 bases at J; junction bases unmatched: 3. Germline values: CDR1 SGDLS, CDR2 YYNGEE. There are 14 residues in the CDR3.

The chain recombines TRBV7-2 with TRBJ1-2; tentative D call: TRBD1 (5 bases). The CDR3 covers 15 residues. Per the germline V gene, CDR1 is SGHTA and CDR2 is FQGNSA. V was shortened by 5 bases and J by 0 bases, with 13 bases between the two germline ends. The CDR3 region has the DNA TGTGCCAGCAGCGCACGACAGTTAGCTAACTATGGCTACACCTTC. Encoded protein: CASSARQLANYGYTF.

V gene TRBV5-1 combines with J gene TRBJ2-1; 11 positions agree with TRBD2. The ends lost 0 bases at V and 8 bases at J; junction bases unmatched: 4. Germline V gene data show CDR1 as SGHRS and CDR2 as YFSETQ. The CDR3 is made up of 15 amino acids. CDR3 DNA: TGCGCCAGCAGCTTGGAACTAGCGGGAGAGGATGAGCAGTTCTTC. Its translation is CASSLELAGEDEQFF.

The chain is built from TRBV2 and TRBJ1-2, with no clear D. The CDR3 length is 16 residues. The V gene's germline CDR1 is SNHLY and CDR2 FYNNEI. Trimming pared 1 base from V and 4 bases from J, leaving 16 bases between. The DNA of the CDR3 is TGTGCCAGCAGTGAAGTACGAGGCCCAAGTAGCTATGGCTACACCTTC. Amino acids: CASSEVRGPSSYGYTF.

The V call is TRBV20-1, the J call TRBJ1-1; the D gene is possibly TRBD1 (6 bases). The CDR3 is 9 residues long. Per germline, CDR1 DFQATT and CDR2 SNEGSKA (reference sequence). Deletions cut 8 bases from V and 8 bases from J, with 9 bases between. The CDR3 protein is CSPQGEAFF. The CDR3 DNA reads as TGCAGTCCCCAGGGGGAAGCTTTCTTT.

This clone appeared a few times. The rearrangement uses TRBV6-1 and TRBJ2-2, with 9 bases aligning to TRBD2. Trimming took 0 bases from V and 6 from J; bases not matched to a gene: 26. The V gene's germline CDR1 is MNHNS and CDR2 SASEGT. The length of the CDR3 is 23 residues. The CDR3 is CASSEATGWLMREGPRKAGELFF. Written as DNA, the CDR3 is TGTGCCAGCAGTGAAGCGACAGGGTGGCTTATGCGGGAGGGCCCCAGAAAGGCCGGGGAGCTGTTTTTT.

The chain recombines TRBV28 with TRBJ2-5; TRBD1 matches at 7 bases. V shed 4 bases and J 0 bases; nucleotides not matched to a gene: 2. CDR1 MDHEN and CDR2 SYDVKM come from the germline V gene. The CDR3 contains 14 residues. In DNA form, the CDR3 reads TGTGCCAGCAGTTCAGGACAGGACCAAGAGACCCAGTACTTC. Protein sequence: CASSSGQDQETQYF.

The rearrangement joins TRBV13 to TRBJ2-3, with TRBD1 matching over 9 bases. Per germline, CDR1 PRHDT and CDR2 FYEKMQ (reference sequence). This CDR3 spans 15 amino acids. J gave up 6 bases and V 4 bases, and 8 bases lay outside the gene matches. CDR3 bases: TGTGCCAGCAGCTCTCGGACAGGGGATGTTGATACGCAGTATTTT. It encodes CASSSRTGDVDTQYF.

The DNA for the CDR3 is TGTGCCAGTAGCAGACAGCCTCAACAAGAGACCCAGTACTTC. Translating gives CASSRQPQQETQYF. V is TRBV19 and J is TRBJ2-5; weak D call: TRBD1 (5 bases). From germline, CDR1 is LNHDA and CDR2 SQIVND (reference sequence). V was cut by 6 bases and J by 2 bases, with 13 bases left in between. The CDR3 is 14 amino acids.

CDR3: CSVELGQGGYTF. The CDR3 region has the DNA TGCAGCGTTGAACTGGGGCAGGGCGGCTACACCTTC. V gene TRBV29-1 combines with J gene TRBJ1-2; D might be TRBD1 (5 bases). Trimming left V 2 bases short and J 8 bases short, with 12 bases between. The germline V gene has CDR1 SQVTM and CDR2 ANQGSEA. The CDR3 runs 12 residues.

The CDR3 spells CSVLDTRPGYTF. DNA for the CDR3: TGCAGCGTATTGGACACCAGGCCTGGCTACACCTTC. The rearrangement links TRBV29-1 to TRBJ1-2, with a tentative D call TRBD1 (5 bases). The CDR3 extends over 12 amino acids. The germline V gene encodes CDR1 SQVTM and CDR2 ANQGSEA. The V gene lost 6 bases and the J gene lost 7 bases, with 15 bases spanning the gap.

This rearrangement joins TRBV7-9 to TRBJ1-2, with D unclear. V gave up 2 bases and J gave up 5 bases, with 12 bases separating them. Germline assignment: CDR1 SEHNR and CDR2 FQNEAQ (reference sequence). The CDR3 has 14 residues. The DNA of the CDR3 is TGTGCCAGCAGCTTACTGCATGGGCAGTATGGCTACACCTTC. This sequence encodes CASSLLHGQYGYTF.

V usage is TRBV28 and J usage is TRBJ2-7; D not resolved. V lost 3 bases, J lost 0 bases, and 12 bases lay in between. Germline V gene data show CDR1 as MDHEN and CDR2 as SYDVKM. This CDR3 spans 15 amino acids. The DNA for the CDR3 is TGTGCCAGCAGTTTCAGGCTGTCCTTCTCCTACGAGCAGTACTTC. This codes for CASSFRLSFSYEQYF.

The chain is built from TRBV27 and TRBJ2-3; TRBD2 matches at 16 bases. V lost 5 bases, J lost 8 bases, and 10 bases stayed unmatched. The CDR3 sequence is 17 residues long. Germline V gives CDR1 MNHEY, CDR2 SMNVEV (reference sequence). The CDR3 loop is CASSIPGLAGGRRTQYF. Here the CDR3 DNA reads TGTGCCAGCAGTATACCGGGACTAGCGGGGGGGCGCCGTACGCAGTATTTT.

This chain uses TRBV5-1 with TRBJ1-1, with TRBD1 matching 9 bases. V dropped 4 bases and J dropped 4; count of bases not matched to a gene: 8. There are 15 residues in the CDR3. CDR1 is SGHRS, CDR2 YFSETQ, per germline. CDR3 sequence: CASSETGTGFTEAFF. The CDR3 DNA sequence: TGCGCCAGCAGCGAAACCGGGACAGGGTTCACTGAAGCTTTCTTT.

This chain uses TRBV4-1 with TRBJ2-1, with 16 positions matching TRBD2. Per the germline V gene, CDR1 is MGHRA and CDR2 is YSYEKL. V gave up 8 bases and J gave up 7 bases; unmatched junction bases: 11. CDR3 length: 17 residues. The CDR3 sequence is CASSGLAGGPQWNEQFF. CDR3 nucleotide sequence: TGCGCCAGCTCGGGACTAGCGGGGGGGCCGCAGTGGAATGAGCAGTTCTTC.

The V call is TRBV28, the J call TRBJ2-7; D might be TRBD2 (6 bases). Germline loops: CDR1 MDHEN, CDR2 SYDVKM. The CDR3 contains 13 residues. V was clipped by 6 bases and J by 2 bases, with 11 bases between them. The chain's CDR3 is CASRRAGPYEQYF. The CDR3 nucleotides read TGTGCCAGCAGGCGAGCGGGCCCCTACGAGCAGTACTTC.

This chain links TRBV7-9 with TRBJ1-1; tentative D call: TRBD1 (6 bases). V was cut by 7 bases and J by 5 bases, with 17 bases left in between. The CDR3 is 14 residues long. Germline V gene sequence: CDR1 SEHNR, CDR2 FQNEAQ (reference sequence). The CDR3 region has the DNA TGTGCCAGCACCCTCGGGGGGCTCGGAACTGAAGCTTTCTTT. This gives the protein CASTLGGLGTEAFF. Drawing the rest from reference TRBV7-9 and TRBJ1-1, the complete variable domain is DTGVSQNPRHKITKRGQNVTFRCDPISEHNRLYWYRQTLGQGPEFLTYFQNEAQLEKSRLLSDRFSAERPKGSFSTLEIQRTEQGDSAMYLCASTLGGLGTEAFFGQGTRLTVV.

The J gene is TRBJ1-5, the V gene TRBV28; 8 nucleotides match TRBD1. V lost 5 bases to trimming and J lost 1 base; unmatched junction nucleotides: 1. Germline values: CDR1 MDHEN, CDR2 SYDVKM. This CDR3 contains 14 residues. The CDR3 nucleotides are TGTGCCAGCAGTCGGACAGGGAGCAATCAGCCCCAGCATTTT. It encodes CASSRTGSNQPQHF.

This chain connects TRBV30 to TRBJ1-1, with D maybe TRBD1 (5 bases). Germline CDR1 GTSNPN, CDR2 SVGIG (reference sequence). V was pared by 2 bases and J by 4 bases, with 5 bases between. CDR3 length equals 11 residues. CDR3 sequence reads: CAWSRGTEAFF. The CDR3 coding sequence is TGTGCCTGGAGTAGGGGCACTGAAGCTTTCTTT. Together with reference TRBV30 and TRBJ1-1, the CDR3 gives the full variable domain: SQTIHQWPATLVQPVGSPLSLECTVEGTSNPNLYWYRQAAGRGLQLLFYSVGIGQISSEVPQNLSASRPQDRQFILSSKKLLLSDSGFYLCAWSRGTEAFFGQGTRLTVV.